These 24 T cell receptor beta chains originate from one sample sequenced in a study of graft-versus-host responses after intestinal transplantation. Repertoires were generated with immunoSEQ multiplex PCR, while TCRdb's copy carries only in-frame clones and drops some. Among 95,000 or so clones listed, more than 80% were seen once. This material consisted of PBMCs, taken about 450 days after intestinal transplant. The receptors stem from a human patient who received an intestinal transplant, so some T cells may come from the graft donor.

The CDR3 DNA follows: TGTGCTAGTGGTTTGCCCCAATACGGGATCCCAGGCGTAAGGGGGGCTTTCTTT. Protein product: CASGLPQYGIPGVRGAFF. V is TRBV12-5 and J is TRBJ1-1; weak D call: TRBD1 (6 bases). Between the trimmed V and J ends, which lost 2 bases and 11 bases, there was a span of 30 bases. The germline gives CDR1 LGHNT, CDR2 FRNRAP. The CDR3 loop spans 18 amino acids.

J is TRBJ2-2 and V is TRBV19, with a weak D call TRBD2 (5 bases). The CDR3 extends over 13 amino acids. V was pared by 6 bases and J by 5 bases, with 10 bases between. Germline V lookup: CDR1 LNHDA, CDR2 SQIVND (reference sequence). The CDR3 DNA sequence: TGTGCCAGTAGCAGCGGTCGGACCGGGGAGCTGTTTTTT. Protein product: CASSSGRTGELFF.

This CDR3 is CASSPRDTAYEQYF. The CDR3 DNA reads as TGTGCCAGCAGCCCCCGGGACACAGCTTACGAGCAGTACTTC. This chain joins TRBV9 and TRBJ2-7, with a weak D call TRBD1 (6 bases). The CDR3 is 14 amino acids. V lost 4 bases, J lost 4 bases, and 15 bases lay in between. Germline V lookup: CDR1 SGDLS, CDR2 YYNGEE.

A few counts support this clone. This chain uses TRBV6-6 with TRBJ2-7, with 11 bases lining up with TRBD1. The CDR3 has 15 amino acids. V shed 2 bases and J 7 bases; nucleotides not matched to a gene: 7. Looked up from germline, CDR1 is MNHNY and CDR2 is SVGAGI (reference sequence). The CDR3 is CASSYGRTGGGEQYF. The CDR3 nucleotides read TGTGCCAGCAGTTACGGCAGGACAGGGGGCGGGGAGCAGTACTTC.

The V call is TRBV6-5, the J call TRBJ2-7; D is perhaps TRBD1 (6 bases). Trimming pared 6 bases from V and 6 bases from J, leaving 21 bases between. The germline V gene has CDR1 MNHEY and CDR2 SVGAGI. The CDR3 sequence is 15 residues long. Here the CDR3 DNA reads TGTGCCAGCAGGGGGATTATTATGCCAGGGGTCGAGCAGTACTTC. Its protein is CASRGIIMPGVEQYF.

This clone has only one observation. The chain links TRBV10-3 to TRBJ2-7; 8 bases are shared with TRBD1. The CDR3 loop spans 18 amino acids. The ends lost 8 bases at V and 0 bases at J; junction bases unmatched: 18. In germline, CDR1 is ENHRY, CDR2 SYGVKD. The CDR3 loop is CAIGPGTGLSRSSYEQYF. The DNA for the CDR3 is TGTGCCATCGGCCCCGGGACAGGCCTCTCCAGGAGCTCCTACGAGCAGTACTTC.

The chain combines TRBV7-8 with TRBJ2-2; TRBD2 might be the D (6 bases). The V gene's germline CDR1 is SGHVS and CDR2 FQNEAQ. The ends were cut back, 5 bases at V and 1 base at J, with 11 bases in the middle. The CDR3 has 15 amino acids. The CDR3 nucleotides read TGTGCCAGCAGCCCCTTGGGGGGGAACACCGGGGAGCTGTTTTTT. It translates to CASSPLGGNTGELFF.

This rearrangement joins TRBV4-2 to TRBJ2-7, with D perhaps given as TRBD1 or TRBD2 (5 bases each). The CDR3 loop spans 14 amino acids. Germline V gene lookup returns CDR1 LGHNA and CDR2 YNFKEQ. Trimming removed 4 bases from V and 3 bases from J, with 13 bases in between. This CDR3 is CASSRGTVSYEQYF. CDR3 nucleotide sequence: TGTGCCAGCAGCCGGGGGACGGTGAGCTACGAGCAGTACTTC.

The chain carries TRBV29-1 and TRBJ2-5; TRBD2 might be the D (5 bases). The CDR3 loop spans 12 amino acids. Germline CDR1 is SQVTM and CDR2 is ANQGSEA. V was pared by 4 bases and J by 5 bases, with 11 bases between. CDR3 residues: CSVVRSGETQYF. Here the CDR3 DNA reads TGCAGCGTTGTAAGGTCGGGGGAGACCCAGTACTTC.

The CDR3 DNA sequence: TGTGCCAGCAGTGAACTGCGGGGCACTGAAGCTTTCTTT. The encoded protein is CASSELRGTEAFF. The V and J genes are TRBV6-1 and TRBJ1-1; D unresolved. The ends were cut back, 2 bases at V and 4 bases at J, with 8 bases in the middle. Germline values: CDR1 MNHNS, CDR2 SASEGT. The CDR3 totals 13 residues.

The V gene is TRBV30, the J gene TRBJ1-6; 11 nucleotides match TRBD1. Losses at the gene ends were 5 bases for V and 9 bases for J; bases not matched to a gene: 12. The CDR3 runs 16 residues. Per the germline V gene, CDR1 is GTSNPN and CDR2 is SVGIG (reference sequence). Written as DNA, the CDR3 is TGTGCCTGGGGTCCAAATCGGGGGACAGGGGGTTCACCCCTCCACTTT. This sequence encodes CAWGPNRGTGGSPLHF.

The chain employs TRBV19 and TRBJ2-1, with TRBD2 matching over 10 bases. From germline, CDR1 is LNHDA and CDR2 SQIVND (reference sequence). With V trimmed by 7 bases and J by 5 bases, 2 bases remained unmatched. This CDR3 region has 13 residues. CDR3 sequence reads: CASIGLADNEQFF. The CDR3 DNA sequence: TGTGCCAGTATCGGACTAGCGGACAATGAGCAGTTCTTC.

The chain couples TRBV27 to TRBJ2-2; a weak D match, TRBD2 (5 bases). V was trimmed by 5 bases and J by 0 bases, leaving 13 bases between them. Germline values: CDR1 MNHEY, CDR2 SMNVEV (reference sequence). The CDR3 is 16 residues long. The chain's CDR3 is CASSPSGLTNTGELFF. CDR3 bases: TGTGCCAGCAGTCCATCGGGATTAACGAACACCGGGGAGCTGTTTTTT.

The CDR3 DNA sequence: TGTGCCAGCAGCCAAGAATCGACAGGATTCCAAGAGACCCAGTACTTC. Protein product: CASSQESTGFQETQYF. V is TRBV14 and J is TRBJ2-5, with a possible D match to TRBD1 (6 bases). V gave up 0 bases and J gave up 1 base, with 12 bases separating them. The CDR3 consists of 16 residues. Germline CDR1 SGHDN, CDR2 FVKESK.

The chain recombines TRBV5-6 with TRBJ2-3; no clear D. The V end was cut by 4 bases, the J end by 2 bases, with 11 bases between. The CDR3 is 14 residues long. CDR1 is SGHDT and CDR2 is YYEEEE in the germline V gene. In nucleotides, the CDR3 is TGTGCCAGCAGCCCCCAGGTTTACACAGATACGCAGTATTTT. It is translated as CASSPQVYTDTQYF.

The chain joins TRBV7-2 to TRBJ2-7, with a possible D match to TRBD1 (6 bases). This CDR3 is built from 13 residues. The V end lost 5 bases, the J end lost 0 bases, and 8 bases lay between the germline ends. Germline assignment: CDR1 SGHTA and CDR2 FQGNSA. The DNA of the CDR3 is TGTGCCAGCAGCCGACAGGCCTCCTACGAGCAGTACTTC. Translation gives CASSRQASYEQYF. Using reference TRBV7-2 and TRBJ2-7 for the parts outside the CDR3, the full variable domain is GAGVSQSPSNKVTEKGKDVELRCDPISGHTALYWYRQSLGQGLEFLIYFQGNSAPDKSGLPSDRFSAERTGGSVSTLTIQRTQQEDSAVYLCASSRQASYEQYFGPGTRLTVT.

The J gene is TRBJ2-3, the V gene TRBV5-4, with 7 bases lining up with TRBD2. Germline trimming cut 0 bases from V and 1 base from J; bases unmatched to any gene: 2. This CDR3 is built from 15 residues. Germline-derived CDR1 and CDR2 are SGHNT and YYREEE (reference sequence). DNA for the CDR3: TGTGCCAGCAGCTTGGATGCGGGGGGCACAGATACGCAGTATTTT. This translates into CASSLDAGGTDTQYF.

V usage is TRBV19 and J usage is TRBJ1-2; TRBD1 is a possible D gene (6 bases). Germline V gives CDR1 LNHDA, CDR2 SQIVND (reference sequence). Trimming shortened V by 2 bases and J by 0 bases, and 16 bases separated the two germline ends. The CDR3 is 17 residues long. This chain's CDR3 is CASSIRGDRTSNYGYTF. CDR3 coding DNA: TGTGCCAGTAGTATAAGGGGAGACAGGACCTCTAACTATGGCTACACCTTC. The entire variable domain, with the rest obtained from reference TRBV19 and TRBJ1-2, is as follows: DGGITQSPKYLFRKEGQNVTLSCEQNLNHDAMYWYRQDPGQGLRLIYYSQIVNDFQKGDIAEGYSVSREKKESFPLTVTSAQKNPTAFYLCASSIRGDRTSNYGYTFGSGTRLTVV.

The table lists this clone with a few counts. The J gene is TRBJ2-2, the V gene TRBV6-6; the D is unclear. Germline lookup yields CDR1 MNHNY and CDR2 SVGAGI (reference sequence). Trimming took off 6 bases at V and 6 bases at J, with 11 bases between the two ends. CDR3 length: 13 residues. The CDR3 DNA is TGTGCCAGCAGCCCCCAGGCTCCCGGGGAGCTGTTTTTT. Amino acids: CASSPQAPGELFF.

This clone was seen a single time. The V and J genes are TRBV6-1 and TRBJ2-7, with D perhaps assigned TRBD1 or TRBD2 (5 bases each). Germline loops: CDR1 MNHNS, CDR2 SASEGT. The ends were cut back, 2 bases at V and 2 bases at J, with 13 bases in the middle. The CDR3 consists of 15 residues. The CDR3 coding sequence is TGTGCCAGCAGTGAATGGGGGATAGCCCCCTACGAGCAGTACTTC. It yields the protein CASSEWGIAPYEQYF.

The rearrangement links TRBV29-1 to TRBJ2-6; the D is unclear. Trimming removed 7 bases at V and 0 bases at J, with 7 bases between. Looked up from germline, CDR1 is SQVTM and CDR2 is ANQGSEA. The CDR3 has 13 residues. The DNA of the CDR3 is TGCAGCGCAGACTTCTCTGGGGCCAACGTCCTGACTTTC. Amino acids: CSADFSGANVLTF.

The CDR3 DNA sequence: TGTGCCAGCATCGGGGGCAGGGGGGATTCACCCCTCCACTTT. This encodes CASIGGRGDSPLHF. The chain employs TRBV13 and TRBJ1-6; 7 positions match TRBD1. Germline V gene lookup returns CDR1 PRHDT and CDR2 FYEKMQ (reference sequence). The CDR3 contains 14 residues. The ends lost 7 bases at V and 8 bases at J; junction bases unmatched: 8.

The gene calls are TRBV7-8 and TRBJ2-6, with 11 bases aligning to TRBD2. The CDR3 extends over 18 amino acids. J was trimmed by 1 base and V by 3 bases; bases with no gene match: 5. CDR1 SGHVS and CDR2 FQNEAQ come from the germline V gene. The CDR3 is CASSFSGTSGSGANVLTF. CDR3 DNA sequence: TGTGCCAGCAGCTTCAGCGGGACTAGCGGTTCTGGGGCCAACGTCCTGACTTTC.

The chain combines TRBV5-1 with TRBJ1-4; the D is unclear. Germline CDR1 is SGHRS and CDR2 is YFSETQ. The CDR3 has 14 residues. Trimming took 5 bases from V and 7 from J, leaving 15 bases between them. The CDR3, as DNA: TGCGCCAGCAGTCCGGGATCCACTGGTGAAAAACTGTTTTTT. It encodes CASSPGSTGEKLFF.